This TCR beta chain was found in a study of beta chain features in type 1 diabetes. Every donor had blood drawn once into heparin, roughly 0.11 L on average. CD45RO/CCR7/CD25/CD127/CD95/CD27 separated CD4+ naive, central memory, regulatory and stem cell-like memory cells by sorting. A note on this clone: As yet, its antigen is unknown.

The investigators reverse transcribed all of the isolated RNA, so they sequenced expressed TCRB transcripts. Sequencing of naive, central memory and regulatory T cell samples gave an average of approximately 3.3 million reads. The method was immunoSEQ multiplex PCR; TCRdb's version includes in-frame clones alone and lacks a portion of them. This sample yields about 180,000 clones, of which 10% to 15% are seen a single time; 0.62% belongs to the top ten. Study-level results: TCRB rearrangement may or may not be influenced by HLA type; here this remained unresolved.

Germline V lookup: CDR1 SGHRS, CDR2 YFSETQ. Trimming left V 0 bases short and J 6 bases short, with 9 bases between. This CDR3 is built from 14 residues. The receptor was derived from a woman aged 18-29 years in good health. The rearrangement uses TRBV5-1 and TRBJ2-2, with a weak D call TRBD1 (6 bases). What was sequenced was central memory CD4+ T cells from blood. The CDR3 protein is CASSLDRASGELFF. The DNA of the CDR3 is TGCGCCAGCAGCTTGGACAGGGCCTCCGGGGAGCTGTTTTTT.